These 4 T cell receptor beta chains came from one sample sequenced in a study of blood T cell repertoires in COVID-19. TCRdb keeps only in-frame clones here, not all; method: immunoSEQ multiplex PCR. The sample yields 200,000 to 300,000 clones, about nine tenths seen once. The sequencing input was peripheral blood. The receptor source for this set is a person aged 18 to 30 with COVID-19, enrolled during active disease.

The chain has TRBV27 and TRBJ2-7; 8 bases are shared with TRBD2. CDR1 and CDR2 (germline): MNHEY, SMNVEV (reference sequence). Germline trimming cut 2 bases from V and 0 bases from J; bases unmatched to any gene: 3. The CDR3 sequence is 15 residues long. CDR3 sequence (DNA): TGTGCCAGCAGTTTACGGGGGGGTGGCTCCTACGAGCAGTACTTC. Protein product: CASSLRGGGSYEQYF.

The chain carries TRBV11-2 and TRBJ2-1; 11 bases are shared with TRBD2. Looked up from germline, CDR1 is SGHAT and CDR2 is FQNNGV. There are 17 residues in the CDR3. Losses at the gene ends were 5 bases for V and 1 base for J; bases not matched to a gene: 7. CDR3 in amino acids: CASSPLWTSGSYNEQFF. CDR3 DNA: TGTGCCAGCAGCCCCCTCTGGACTAGCGGGTCCTACAATGAGCAGTTCTTC.

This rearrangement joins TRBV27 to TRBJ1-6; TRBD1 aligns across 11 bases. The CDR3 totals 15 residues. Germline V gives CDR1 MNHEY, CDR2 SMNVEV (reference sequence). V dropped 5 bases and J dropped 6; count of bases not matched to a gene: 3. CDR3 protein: CASSKGTGGNSPLHF. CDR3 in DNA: TGTGCCAGCAGTAAAGGGACAGGGGGTAATTCACCCCTCCACTTT.

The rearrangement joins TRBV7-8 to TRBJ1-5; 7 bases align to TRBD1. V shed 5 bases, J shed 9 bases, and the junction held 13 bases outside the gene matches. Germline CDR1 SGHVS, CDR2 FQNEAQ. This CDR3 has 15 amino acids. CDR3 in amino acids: CASSLGGTEARPQHF. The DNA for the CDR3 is TGTGCCAGCAGCCTCGGAGGGACAGAGGCTCGGCCCCAGCATTTT.